One sample yielded the 4 T cell receptor beta chains listed below, sequenced in a study of cytomegalovirus exposure and HLA in healthy donors. Only in-frame clones appear in the TCRdb table, and some are missing; sequencing was by immunoSEQ multiplex PCR. The repertoire holds about 360,000 clones, with 86% as singletons. The source material was PBMCs. The source is a young woman in good health and CMV-seronegative.

Here the CDR3 DNA reads TGTGCCACCAGCAGCGGACTAGCGGGGTCCTACGAGCAGTACTTC. Translation: CATSSGLAGSYEQYF. The genes are TRBV15 and TRBJ2-7; 12 nucleotides line up with TRBD2. CDR1 and CDR2 (germline): LNHNV, YYDKDF (reference sequence). This CDR3 has 15 amino acids. J was trimmed by 1 base and V by 3 bases; bases with no gene match: 1.

V and J are TRBV5-6 and TRBJ2-7; D ambiguous. V was cut by 1 base and J by 2 bases, with 10 bases left in between. The CDR3 totals 14 residues. Germline loops: CDR1 SGHDT, CDR2 YYEEEE. The CDR3 DNA sequence: TGTGCCAGCAGCTTGACCCTAGGCGCCTACGAGCAGTACTTC. It encodes CASSLTLGAYEQYF.

The chain employs TRBV7-2 and TRBJ2-1; TRBD2 matches 8 bases. The CDR3 is 15 residues long. The germline gives CDR1 SGHTA, CDR2 FQGNSA. V was pared by 5 bases and J by 0 bases, with 3 bases of the junction left unmatched. The CDR3 reads CASSPGGSSYNEQFF. The CDR3 nucleotides are TGTGCCAGCAGCCCGGGGGGGAGCTCCTACAATGAGCAGTTCTTC.

The chain is built from TRBV2 and TRBJ2-7; 10 nucleotides agree with TRBD1. The ends lost 8 bases at V and 3 bases at J; junction bases unmatched: 4. The CDR3 is 13 amino acids. The germline V gene encodes CDR1 SNHLY and CDR2 FYNNEI. CDR3 DNA sequence: TGTGCCAGCCTTGGACAGGGGGACTACGAGCAGTACTTC. This sequence encodes CASLGQGDYEQYF.